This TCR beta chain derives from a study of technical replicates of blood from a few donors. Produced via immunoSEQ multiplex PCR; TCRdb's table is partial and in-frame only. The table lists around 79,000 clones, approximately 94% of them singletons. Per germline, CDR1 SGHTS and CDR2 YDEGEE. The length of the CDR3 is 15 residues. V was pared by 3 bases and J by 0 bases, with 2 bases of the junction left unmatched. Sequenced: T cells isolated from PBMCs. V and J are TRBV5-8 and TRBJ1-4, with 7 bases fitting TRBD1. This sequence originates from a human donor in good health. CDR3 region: CASSSGQATNEKLFF. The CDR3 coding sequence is TGTGCCAGCAGCTCCGGACAGGCAACTAATGAAAAACTGTTTTTT. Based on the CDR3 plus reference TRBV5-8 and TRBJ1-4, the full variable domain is EAGVTQSPTHLIKTRGQQATLRCSPISGHTSVYWYQQALGLGLQFLLWYDEGEERNRGNFPPRFSGRQFPNYSSELNVNALELEDSALYLCASSSGQATNEKLFFGSGTQLSVL.